At least ten counts were recorded for the clone carrying this T cell receptor (beta chain). The data derive from a study of molecular identifiers for immune sequencing clone quantification. Germline lookup yields CDR1 DFQATT and CDR2 SNEGSKA (reference sequence). Losses at the gene ends were 1 base for V and 6 bases for J; bases not matched to a gene: 8. The CDR3 runs 16 residues. Preparation methods for the bulk TCR libraries were those previously described, with listed TCR primers. TCRdb used MiXCR to reprocess the PCR reads, holding one entry per CDR3 protein. The table shows under 350,000 distinct CDR3 sequences, with over 20% occurring only once.

V gene TRBV20-1 combines with J gene TRBJ2-7; TRBD2 matches 14 bases. Specimen: naive CD8+ T cells from blood, with Jurkat cell RNA spiked in. Subset defined: FACS-sorted CD8+CD4-CCR7+CD45RA+ naive T cells. This TCR came from a human donor in good health. Some libraries in this study had Jurkat cell RNA spiked in. The CDR3 is CSARVITTSGRGEQYF. The CDR3 DNA sequence: TGCAGTGCTAGAGTTATCACGACTAGCGGGAGGGGCGAGCAGTACTTC.